This TCR beta chain emerged from a study of cytomegalovirus exposure and HLA in healthy donors. Germline loops: CDR1 LNHDA, CDR2 SQIVND (reference sequence). The CDR3 covers 16 residues. V gave up 5 bases and J gave up 6 bases; unmatched junction bases: 14. Researchers ran the PCR with 60 Vbeta and 13 Jbeta primers. Data came from immunoSEQ multiplex PCR; TCRdb stores just in-frame clones and leaves some out. The sample has some 130,000 clones, roughly 9% seen once. This clone was observed a handful of times. The sequence came from a woman aged 40 to 50 in good health and CMV-seropositive. The chain uses TRBV19 and TRBJ2-5; 8 nucleotides line up with TRBD1. Sequenced sample: PBMCs. CDR3 nucleotides: TGTGCCAGTAGTTTTACCTCTTCAGGGGGCACAAAGACCCAGTACTTC. This codes for CASSFTSSGGTKTQYF.